The rows below give T cell receptor beta chains drawn from one sample of a study of blood T cell repertoires in COVID-19. Sequenced by immunoSEQ multiplex PCR; TCRdb stores in-frame clones only, minus some. This sample yields about 180,000 clones, of which 80% to 90% are seen a single time; 10% to 11% belongs to the top ten. Sequencing was carried out using peripheral blood. These receptors originate from a human donor with active or convalescent COVID-19. The donor label of this sample is uncertain. Both conserved end residues are part of each CDR3. Fields, in order: clone size, V gene, CDR3 length, D gene, J gene, CDR3 protein, CDR3 DNA. The D gene is left open where the match is weak. Clone size is shown for a subset of rows, as once, few, many or a class of expanded clone.

.	TRBV5-1	15	.	TRBJ1-3	CASSFLGSSGNTIYF	TGCGCCAGCAGCTTCCTGGGCAGCTCTGGAAACACCATATATTTT
.	TRBV18	15	TRBD1	TRBJ1-6	CASSPWGQGSSPLHF	TGTGCCAGCTCACCGTGGGGACAGGGGAGTTCACCCCTCCACTTT
.	TRBV7-9	14	.	TRBJ2-2	CASSLRGYTGELFF	TGTGCCAGCAGCTTACGGGGGTACACGGGGGAGCTGTTTTTT
.	TRBV11-3	16	TRBD2	TRBJ2-5	CASSSRRGSAAETQYF	TGTGCCAGCAGCTCTCGGCGGGGGTCGGCTGCGGAGACCCAGTACTTC
.	TRBV19	14	.	TRBJ2-5	CASSLWVRGETQYF	TGTGCCAGTAGTCTGTGGGTCCGAGGGGAGACCCAGTACTTC
once	TRBV19	14	TRBD2	TRBJ2-1	CATKEAGGVGEQFF	TGTGCCACCAAAGAGGCGGGAGGGGTGGGTGAGCAGTTCTTC
once	TRBV18	15	.	TRBJ1-2	CASSRNQQVAYGYTF	TGTGCCAGCTCACGAAACCAACAGGTCGCCTATGGCTACACCTTC
.	TRBV19	19	TRBD2	TRBJ2-1	CASSLGTGLAGAPYNEQFF	TGTGCCAGTAGCCTGGGGACAGGACTAGCGGGGGCCCCATACAATGAGCAGTTCTTC
once	TRBV2	13	.	TRBJ1-5	CASRSTGNQPQHF	TGTGCCAGCAGATCTACAGGGAATCAGCCCCAGCATTTT
.	TRBV19	14	TRBD2	TRBJ2-5	CASSHPGGVETQYF	TGTGCCAGTAGTCACCCGGGGGGGGTGGAGACCCAGTACTTC
.	TRBV7-2	14	.	TRBJ1-1	CASSYMGRHTEAFF	TGTGCCAGCAGTTATATGGGGAGGCACACTGAAGCTTTCTTT
few	TRBV12-3/TRBV12-4	13	.	TRBJ2-7	CASSLGRNYEQYF	TGTGCCAGCAGTTTGGGCAGAAACTACGAGCAGTACTTC
.	TRBV10-3	14	TRBD1	TRBJ2-2	CAITDRGQGGELFF	TGTGCCATCACCGACAGGGGGCAGGGCGGGGAGCTGTTTTTT
.	TRBV28	12	.	TRBJ1-1	CASSEQGTEAFF	TGTGCCAGCAGTGAACAGGGAACTGAAGCTTTCTTT
.	TRBV5-1	15	TRBD1	TRBJ1-4	CASSLGGGGGEKLFF	TGCGCCAGCAGCCTTGGTGGAGGGGGCGGTGAAAAACTGTTTTTT
.	TRBV18	14	.	TRBJ2-7	CASSPGGPRGEQYF	TGTGCCAGCTCACCAGGGGGACCCCGGGGGGAGCAGTACTTC
.	TRBV9	12	.	TRBJ2-3	CASSVPSDTQYF	TGTGCCAGCAGCGTACCTTCAGATACGCAGTATTTT
.	TRBV29-1	14	TRBD1	TRBJ2-2	CSVEPQGAGGELFF	TGCAGCGTTGAACCGCAGGGGGCGGGCGGGGAGCTGTTTTTT
.	TRBV9	16	TRBD2	TRBJ2-3	CASSVEAGGPADTQYF	TGTGCCAGCAGCGTAGAAGCGGGGGGGCCCGCAGATACGCAGTATTTT
.	TRBV9	15	.	TRBJ2-1	CASSVGQGFYNEQFF	TGTGCCAGCAGCGTAGGGCAGGGCTTCTACAATGAGCAGTTCTTC
few	TRBV5-1	15	.	TRBJ1-1	CASSSQAPRNTEAFF	TGCGCCAGCAGTTCCCAAGCCCCGAGGAACACTGAAGCTTTCTTT
.	TRBV6-5	15	.	TRBJ1-1	CASSKPGTMNTEAFF	TGTGCCAGCAGTAAACCGGGAACCATGAACACTGAAGCTTTCTTT
.	TRBV7-6	17	TRBD1	TRBJ1-2	CASSLGPGGTLLYGYTF	TGTGCCAGCAGCTTAGGCCCAGGGGGTACCCTACTATATGGCTACACCTTC
few	TRBV6-6	15	.	TRBJ2-7	CASSYSRFNPNEQYF	TGTGCCAGCAGTTACTCGAGGTTCAACCCCAACGAGCAGTACTTC
few	TRBV4-1	14	.	TRBJ1-2	CASSQPTRGGGYTF	TGCGCCAGCAGCCAACCGACAAGGGGAGGAGGCTACACCTTC
.	TRBV7-3	13	TRBD1	TRBJ2-7	CASSFSQGAEQYF	TGTGCCAGCAGCTTTTCTCAGGGGGCAGAGCAGTACTTC
many	TRBV2	13	.	TRBJ2-7	CASREVRGNEQYF	TGTGCCAGCAGGGAGGTCAGGGGAAACGAGCAGTACTTC